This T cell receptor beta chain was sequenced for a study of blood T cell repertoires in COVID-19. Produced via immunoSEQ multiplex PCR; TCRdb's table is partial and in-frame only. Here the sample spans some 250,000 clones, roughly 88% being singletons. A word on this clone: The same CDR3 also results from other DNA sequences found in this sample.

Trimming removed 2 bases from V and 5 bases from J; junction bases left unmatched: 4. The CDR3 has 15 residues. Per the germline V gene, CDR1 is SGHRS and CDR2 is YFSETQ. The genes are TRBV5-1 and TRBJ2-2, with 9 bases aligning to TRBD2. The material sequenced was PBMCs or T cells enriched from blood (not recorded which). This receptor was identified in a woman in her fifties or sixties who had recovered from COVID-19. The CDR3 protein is CASSLTSGYTGELFF. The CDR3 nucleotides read TGCGCCAGCAGCTTAACTAGCGGGTATACCGGGGAGCTGTTTTTT.